This TCR beta chain was sequenced in a study of T cell responses to AZD1222 COVID-19 vaccine. V was trimmed by 4 bases and J by 9 bases, leaving 13 bases between them. Germline CDR1 LNHDA, CDR2 SQIVND (reference sequence). CDR3 size: 13 residues. Assay used: immunoSEQ multiplex PCR; TCRdb lists only in-frame clones, some missing. The sample contains some 200,000 clones, 93% of which appear only once. The chain has TRBV19 and TRBJ2-1; D may be TRBD1 (5 bases). Here the sequenced sample was peripheral blood, taken on day 0 of AZD1222 vaccination. This clonotype was obtained from an adult in good health. CDR3 coding DNA: TGTGCCAGTAGTAGACAGTCGGATTTTGAGCAGTTCTTC. This sequence encodes CASSRQSDFEQFF. The variable domain in full, completed from reference TRBV19 and TRBJ2-1, reads DGGITQSPKYLFRKEGQNVTLSCEQNLNHDAMYWYRQDPGQGLRLIYYSQIVNDFQKGDIAEGYSVSREKKESFPLTVTSAQKNPTAFYLCASSRQSDFEQFFGPGTRLTVL.